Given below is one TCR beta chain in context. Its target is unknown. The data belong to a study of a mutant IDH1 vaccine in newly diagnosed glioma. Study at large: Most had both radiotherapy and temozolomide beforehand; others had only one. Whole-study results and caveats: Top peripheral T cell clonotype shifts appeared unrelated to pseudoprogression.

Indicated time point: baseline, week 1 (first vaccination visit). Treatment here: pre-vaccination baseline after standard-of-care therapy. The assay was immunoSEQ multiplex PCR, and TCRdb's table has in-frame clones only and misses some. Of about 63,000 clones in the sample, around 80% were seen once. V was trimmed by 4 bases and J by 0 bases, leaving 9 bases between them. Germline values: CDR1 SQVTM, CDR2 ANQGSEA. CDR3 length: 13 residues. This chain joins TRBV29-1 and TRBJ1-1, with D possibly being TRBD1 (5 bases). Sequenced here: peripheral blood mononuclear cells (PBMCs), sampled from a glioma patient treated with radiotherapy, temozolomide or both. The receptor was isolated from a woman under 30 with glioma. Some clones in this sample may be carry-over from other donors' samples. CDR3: CSVAGLLNTEAFF. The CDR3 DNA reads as TGCAGCGTTGCGGGACTGCTGAACACTGAAGCTTTCTTT.